A single sample gave rise to the 20 T cell receptor beta chains below, sequenced in a study of CD8+ T cells in alopecia areata. Treatment specified: oral pan-JAK inhibitor, 5-10 mg twice daily. RNA extraction and reverse transcription yielded cDNA as sequencing template. Generated by immunoSEQ multiplex PCR, the TCRdb table keeps only in-frame clones and is missing some. This table holds around 190,000 clones, about three fifths found once. Sequencing was performed on CD4+ T cells sorted from blood, taken at week 24, from a patient treated with tofacitinib. These receptors all come from a human donor with alopecia areata.

V usage is TRBV30 and J usage is TRBJ1-5; D is possibly TRBD1 (5 bases). The V end was cut by 4 bases, the J end by 6 bases, with 19 bases between. Germline V gene data show CDR1 as GTSNPN and CDR2 as SVGIG (reference sequence). The CDR3 has 15 residues. The chain's CDR3 is CAWTQSGGRGQPQHF. In nucleotides, the CDR3 is TGTGCCTGGACTCAATCCGGGGGAAGGGGTCAGCCCCAGCATTTT.

The chain combines TRBV7-9 with TRBJ1-1; D is ambiguous. V was pared by 2 bases and J by 2 bases, with 9 bases between. The germline V gene encodes CDR1 SEHNR and CDR2 FQNEAQ (reference sequence). CDR3 length: 14 amino acids. CDR3 DNA: TGTGCCAGCAGCTTATCGGCAGCAAACACTGAAGCTTTCTTT. Protein product: CASSLSAANTEAFF.

The chain joins TRBV6-6 to TRBJ1-2; no reliable D call. V shed 5 bases and J shed 0 bases, with 13 bases lying between them. This CDR3 has 15 residues. CDR1 is MNHNY, CDR2 SVGAGI, per germline (reference sequence). Here the CDR3 reads CASSATPGANYGYTF. The CDR3 DNA reads TGTGCCAGCAGTGCCACACCCGGGGCTAACTATGGCTACACCTTC.

Ten or more counts support this clone. The V gene is TRBV7-2, the J gene TRBJ2-6; 8 nucleotides line up with TRBD2. V shed 4 bases and J 2 bases; nucleotides not matched to a gene: 1. Germline CDR1 and CDR2: SGHTA and FQGNSA. The CDR3 is made up of 15 amino acids. The CDR3 loop reads CASSSAGAGANVLTF. The CDR3 DNA sequence: TGTGCCAGCAGCTCAGCGGGGGCTGGGGCCAACGTCCTGACTTTC.

This chain connects TRBV30 to TRBJ1-6, with D perhaps TRBD1 (6 bases). The CDR3 contains 14 residues. Germline V gene lookup returns CDR1 GTSNPN and CDR2 SVGIG (reference sequence). Trimming pared 0 bases from V and 5 bases from J, leaving 8 bases between. CDR3: CAWSVQGNNSPLHF. The CDR3 DNA follows: TGTGCCTGGAGTGTACAGGGAAATAATTCACCCCTCCACTTT.

This chain links TRBV15 with TRBJ1-4, with 7 bases identical to TRBD1. Trimming removed 4 bases from V and 2 bases from J; junction bases left unmatched: 1. The CDR3 extends over 14 amino acids. Germline CDR1 and CDR2: LNHNV and YYDKDF (reference sequence). The CDR3 bases are TGTGCCACCAGCATACAGGGGACTAATGAAAAACTGTTTTTT. Encoded protein: CATSIQGTNEKLFF.

The chain recombines TRBV29-1 with TRBJ2-5; perhaps D is TRBD1 or TRBD2 (5 bases each). Germline loops: CDR1 SQVTM, CDR2 ANQGSEA. V shed 6 bases and J shed 0 bases, with 26 bases lying between them. The CDR3 is 18 residues long. DNA for the CDR3: TGCAGCGTCACCCCCGGGACCGGGACCAAGACGTACCAAGAGACCCAGTACTTC. As protein: CSVTPGTGTKTYQETQYF.

The rearrangement links TRBV29-1 to TRBJ1-4, with TRBD1 identical over 8 bases. CDR3 length equals 12 residues. Germline lookup yields CDR1 SQVTM and CDR2 ANQGSEA. CDR3: CSIRGQGEKLFF. The CDR3 DNA is TGCAGTATCAGGGGGCAGGGTGAAAAACTGTTTTTT.

The chain has TRBV9 and TRBJ1-1, with D unresolved. The ends were cut back, 2 bases at V and 1 base at J, with 6 bases in the middle. This CDR3 has 13 amino acids. CDR1 and CDR2 (germline): SGDLS, YYNGEE. CDR3 nucleotide sequence: TGTGCCAGCAGCGTTGACGGGAACACTGAAGCTTTCTTT. Protein: CASSVDGNTEAFF.

This clone was seen more than once but under ten times. This chain connects TRBV4-3 to TRBJ2-3, with 8 bases identical to TRBD2. CDR3 length: 17 residues. J gave up 1 base and V 0 bases, and 6 bases lay outside the gene matches. Germline lookup yields CDR1 LGHNA and CDR2 YSLEER. CDR3 DNA sequence: TGCGCCAGCAGCCAAGATCCAAGCGGGGGCCGCACAGATACGCAGTATTTT. Translated: CASSQDPSGGRTDTQYF.

The gene calls are TRBV11-2 and TRBJ2-1; D may correspond to TRBD1 or TRBD2 (8 bases each). Trimming shortened V by 4 bases and J by 10 bases, and 23 bases separated the two germline ends. The CDR3 has 16 amino acids. Looked up from germline, CDR1 is SGHAT and CDR2 is FQNNGV. The CDR3 coding sequence is TGTGCCAGCAGCTCATTAGGGACTAGGAGGACAGGGGAGCAGTTCTTC. Its translation: CASSSLGTRRTGEQFF.

The chain uses TRBV9 and TRBJ2-5; D is ambiguous. The CDR3 sequence is 16 residues long. CDR1 is SGDLS, CDR2 YYNGEE, per germline. Trimming pared 0 bases from V and 1 base from J, leaving 13 bases between. The CDR3: CASSVGNAVAQETQYF. CDR3 bases: TGTGCCAGCAGCGTAGGAAATGCAGTCGCCCAAGAGACCCAGTACTTC.

The chain uses TRBV5-6 and TRBJ1-6, with a tentative D call TRBD1 (5 bases). CDR1 and CDR2 (germline): SGHDT, YYEEEE. The CDR3 loop spans 13 amino acids. V lost 4 bases and J 9 bases, leaving 11 bases between the germline ends. CDR3 bases: TGTGCCAGCAGCACGGGGACGCTTTCACCCCTCCACTTT. It translates to CASSTGTLSPLHF. Full variable domain (outside the CDR3, taken from reference TRBV5-6 and TRBJ1-6): DAGVTQSPTHLIKTRGQQVTLRCSPKSGHDTVSWYQQALGQGPQFIFQYYEEEERQRGNFPDRFSGHQFPNYSSELNVNALLLGDSALYLCASSTGTLSPLHFGNGTRLTVT.

This chain uses TRBV7-2 with TRBJ2-1, with TRBD2 matching over 11 bases. Germline CDR1 SGHTA, CDR2 FQGNSA. The CDR3 has 16 residues. The V gene end was trimmed by 5 bases and the J gene end by 8 bases; junction bases not matched to a gene: 11. The CDR3 DNA is TGTGCCAGCAGCGTTACCCTAGCGGGGGGCTTGGATGAGCAGTTCTTC. It yields the protein CASSVTLAGGLDEQFF.

This chain joins TRBV10-2 and TRBJ2-6; maybe TRBD2 (5 bases). Germline CDR1 reads WSHSY; CDR2 reads SAAADI. This CDR3 is 16 amino acids long. Trimming left V 7 bases short and J 3 bases short, with 16 bases between. The CDR3 spells CASTPRGLSGANVLTF. CDR3 sequence (DNA): TGCGCCAGCACCCCTCGGGGTTTGAGTGGGGCCAACGTCCTGACTTTC.

The V and J genes are TRBV10-3 and TRBJ2-1; 8 bases agree with TRBD2. The CDR3 consists of 16 residues. CDR1 and CDR2 (germline): ENHRY, SYGVKD. After removal of 7 bases from V and 3 bases from J, the junction contained 11 bases not matched to a gene. CDR3 in DNA: TGTGCCATCAAGGGTTCGGCGGGGGGCTTCTACAATGAGCAGTTCTTC. It yields the protein CAIKGSAGGFYNEQFF.

CDR3 residues: CASTPSGSRETQYF. The CDR3 bases are TGTGCCAGCACCCCCTCGGGGTCTCGAGAGACCCAGTACTTC. The chain carries TRBV6-1 and TRBJ2-5; possibly TRBD2 for D (5 bases). Germline V lookup: CDR1 MNHNS, CDR2 SASEGT. V was pared by 7 bases and J by 4 bases, with 16 bases between. The CDR3 has 14 residues.

This clone was found a few times. The J gene is TRBJ2-4, the V gene TRBV10-3; TRBD1 might be the D (5 bases). Germline V gene lookup returns CDR1 ENHRY and CDR2 SYGVKD. CDR3 size: 16 residues. V lost 2 bases, J lost 9 bases, and 20 bases lay in between. The CDR3 loop is CAISESTQGKISIQYF. As DNA, the CDR3 is TGTGCCATCAGTGAGAGCACCCAGGGCAAGATTAGCATTCAGTACTTC.

V usage is TRBV5-1 and J usage is TRBJ2-3; D is uncertain. With 0 bases removed from V and 8 bases from J, the gap between germline ends came to 4 bases. Germline CDR1 SGHRS, CDR2 YFSETQ. CDR3 size: 11 residues. The CDR3 is CASSLEGTQYF. CDR3 nucleotide sequence: TGCGCCAGCAGCTTGGAAGGTACGCAGTATTTT.

This chain joins TRBV5-4 and TRBJ1-2; TRBD1 aligns across 8 bases. Per germline, CDR1 SGHNT and CDR2 YYREEE (reference sequence). The CDR3 has 14 amino acids. J gave up 11 bases and V 4 bases, and 13 bases lay outside the gene matches. The CDR3 nucleotides are TGTGCCAGCAGCCCCAACAGTCGACAGGGGAAATACACCTTC. Its protein is CASSPNSRQGKYTF.